A selection of T cell receptor beta chains follows, all from one sample in a study of blood T cells in healthy people across ages. TCRdb itself ran the 5' RACE reads through MiXCR, one entry per CDR3 protein. The table shows about 1.4 million distinct CDR3 sequences, with around 59% occurring only once. Sequencing used blood. These receptors all stem from a man in his late teens or twenties in good health. CDR3s include the opening cysteine and the closing phenylalanine or tryptophan. D genes are given only for firm matches. Some rows have no size entry. The others give once, few or many, or a class for an expanded clone.

TRBV29-1	-	-	TRBJ2-2	15	TGCAGCGTTGGACTAGTGGGAGCCCTCCCCGGGGAGCTGTTTTTT	CSVGLVGALPGELFF
TRBV6-2/TRBV6-3	few	TRBD1	TRBJ2-5	14	TGTGCCAGCAGCCGTCGGACAGGGGATGAGACCCAGTACTTC	CASSRRTGDETQYF
TRBV7-9	-	-	TRBJ1-1	17	TGTGCCAGCAGCTTACGCCGGACAGCTAAGCATAGGAATGAAGCTTTCTTT	CASSLRRTAKHRNEAFF
TRBV29-1	-	-	TRBJ2-7	14	TGCAGCGTTGATATAAGGGGTCGAACCTACGAGCAGTACTTC	CSVDIRGRTYEQYF
TRBV4-1	-	-	TRBJ1-4	19	TGCGCCAGCAGCCAGGGGACGCAACACCCCCTTACAACTAATGAAAAACTGTTTTTT	CASSQGTQHPLTTNEKLFF
TRBV24-1	-	-	TRBJ2-3	16	TGTGCCACCAGTGATGCGTCGGGACCCTTCACAGATACGCAGTATTTT	CATSDASGPFTDTQYF
TRBV6-1	-	TRBD1	TRBJ2-5	15	TGTGCCAGCAGTGAAGCAACGGGACAGCAAGAGACCCAGTACTTC	CASSEATGQQETQYF
TRBV5-5	-	-	TRBJ1-1	16	TGTGCCAGCAGCTTGGTTCTGGGACTCCGGGCCACTGAAGCTTTCTTT	CASSLVLGLRATEAFF
TRBV20-1	-	TRBD2	TRBJ2-1	14	TGCAGGGTCGCGCTAGCGGGAGGGGCTGGTGAGCAGTTCTTC	CRVALAGGAGEQFF
TRBV7-9	-	TRBD2	TRBJ2-7	15	TGTGCCAGCAGCCTTCTGAGCGGGACCTACAATGAGCAGTACTTC	CASSLLSGTYNEQYF
TRBV5-1	-	TRBD1	TRBJ2-7	17	TGCGCCAGCAGCTCCGCCCCCACGGGAAGGGGGCTCTACGAGCAGTACTTC	CASSSAPTGRGLYEQYF
TRBV7-9	-	TRBD2	TRBJ2-1	16	TGTGCCAGCAGCCGAGGGGGGACTAGCTTAAAGGGTGAGCAGTTCTTC	CASSRGGTSLKGEQFF
TRBV12-3/TRBV12-4	-	TRBD2	TRBJ2-7	15	TGTGCCAGCAGTTCCTCTACTAGCGGGAGTTACGAGCAGTACTTC	CASSSSTSGSYEQYF
TRBV2	once	-	TRBJ1-2	15	TGTGCCAGCAGTAGGGGAGACAGTATGGGGCGAGGCTACACCTTC	CASSRGDSMGRGYTF
TRBV6-6	-	TRBD1	TRBJ1-2	15	TGTGCCAGCAGTCCCGGGACAGACAACTACTATGGCTACACCTTC	CASSPGTDNYYGYTF
TRBV27	-	-	TRBJ2-6	16	TGTGCCAGCAGTTTTGGTCTAAGCTCTGGGGCCAACGTCCTGACTTTC	CASSFGLSSGANVLTF
TRBV20-1	few	TRBD2	TRBJ2-1	17	TGCAGTGCTGGACCCCATAGCGGGGCCAGCTCCTACAATGAGCAGTTCTTC	CSAGPHSGASSYNEQFF
TRBV20-1	-	TRBD2	TRBJ2-3	15	TGCAGTGCTCCCTCGGGACTAGCGGGGGGTGATACGCAGTATTTT	CSAPSGLAGGDTQYF
TRBV4-2	-	-	TRBJ2-1	14	TGTGCCAGCAGCCAAACGCACTCCTACAATGAGCAGTTCTTC	CASSQTHSYNEQFF
TRBV3-1	-	TRBD2	TRBJ2-7	15	TGTGCCAGCAGCCAAGGGACTAGTAGTTCCTACGAGCAGTACTTC	CASSQGTSSSYEQYF
TRBV4-2	-	TRBD1	TRBJ1-1	15	TGTGCCAGCAGCCTAGGACAGGGAGGGAGGACTGAAGCTTTCTTT	CASSLGQGGRTEAFF
TRBV4-1	-	TRBD1	TRBJ1-6	18	TGCGCCAGCAGCCTAGAATCGGGGACAGGGGATCCGGGATCACCCCTCCACTTT	CASSLESGTGDPGSPLHF
TRBV10-3	few	-	TRBJ2-7	15	TGTGCCATCAGTGATAGAGATCCTACGGCCCACGAGCAGTACTTC	CAISDRDPTAHEQYF
TRBV20-1	-	-	TRBJ1-5	12	TGCAGTGCTAGAGTTGCGGGGCAGCCCCAGCATTTT	CSARVAGQPQHF
TRBV4-1	-	TRBD2	TRBJ2-6	19	TGCGCCAGCAGCCGGACTCTAGCGGGGGGTAGCTCTGGGGCCAACGTCCTGACTTTC	CASSRTLAGGSSGANVLTF
TRBV29-1	few	-	TRBJ2-4	15	TGCAGCGTCCAAAAGACGGGGTTAGCCAAAAACATTCAGTACTTC	CSVQKTGLAKNIQYF
TRBV28	-	TRBD2	TRBJ2-1	16	TGTGCCAGTCTCTCTCGCGTCGGGGGGTCCTACAATGAGCAGTTCTTC	CASLSRVGGSYNEQFF
TRBV5-4	few	-	TRBJ2-6	15	TGTGCCAGCAGCTTGAAGGGCGGCTCTGCCAACGTCCTGACTTTC	CASSLKGGSANVLTF
TRBV20-1	few	-	TRBJ2-3	14	TGCAGTGCTAGAGACCCGATTGGCACAGATACGCAGTATTTT	CSARDPIGTDTQYF
TRBV10-3	-	-	TRBJ2-7	11	TGTGCCATCAGTGTATCTACCGAGCAGTACTTC	CAISVSTEQYF
TRBV4-1	-	-	TRBJ1-1	15	TGCGCCAGCAGCCCGCGGGAGGGTTCGAACACTGAAGCTTTCTTT	CASSPREGSNTEAFF
TRBV5-1	-	-	TRBJ2-7	14	TGCGCCAGCACCTTAACAGAGACCCCAGGCGAGCAGTACTTC	CASTLTETPGEQYF
TRBV5-1	-	TRBD1	TRBJ2-1	14	TGCGCCAGCAGCTTCCAGGGGGCTTCAAATGAGCAGTTCTTC	CASSFQGASNEQFF
TRBV12-3/TRBV12-4	-	TRBD2	TRBJ2-3	16	TGTGCCAGCAGTTTTTTAGCGGGGGCCCGGGTGAATACGCAGTATTTT	CASSFLAGARVNTQYF
TRBV29-1	-	-	TRBJ2-1	12	TGCAGCGTTGATATAGTCTACAATGAGCAGTTCTTC	CSVDIVYNEQFF